These 23 T cell receptor beta chains came from one sample sequenced in a study of T cells in Graves' hyperthyroidism and ophthalmopathy. What was amplified from RNA transcripts were TCR beta CDR3 regions. Carried out on the TCR CDR3, a first-round RT-PCR used the HTBI primer set. TCRdb reanalysed the multiplex PCR reads using MiXCR and keeps one entry per CDR3 protein. The table lists hundreds of thousands of distinct CDR3 sequences, 35% of them singletons. Sequenced sample: blood. The receptors here all came from a woman between 40 and 55 years old with Graves' hyperthyroidism.

This clonotype was recorded a few times. The CDR3 here is CASSGDTGYTF. CDR3 nucleotide sequence: TGTGCCAGCAGCGGGGACACCGGCTACACCTTC. The chain employs TRBV7-2 and TRBJ1-2; a possible D gene is TRBD1 (6 bases). Germline V gene data show CDR1 as SGHTA and CDR2 as FQGNSA. V lost 5 bases and J lost 8, with 9 bases in between. There are 11 residues in the CDR3. Complete variable domain (other parts from reference TRBV7-2 and TRBJ1-2): GAGVSQSPSNKVTEKGKDVELRCDPISGHTALYWYRQSLGQGLEFLIYFQGNSAPDKSGLPSDRFSAERTGGSVSTLTIQRTQQEDSAVYLCASSGDTGYTFGSGTRLTVV.

This clonotype was detected ten times or more. This chain links TRBV7-2 with TRBJ2-7; perhaps TRBD2 as D (6 bases). This CDR3 spans 16 amino acids. Germline CDR1 is SGHTA and CDR2 is FQGNSA. Trimming cost V 1 base and J 4 bases, with 17 bases left between them. CDR3 nucleotide sequence: TGTGCCAGCAGCTTAGTGGGTAGCGGATTAGCGTACGAGCAGTACTTC. Protein: CASSLVGSGLAYEQYF.

A remark on this clonotype: A read error is possible here, since a much larger clone lies one base away. The V and J genes are TRBV10-3 and TRBJ1-2; TRBD1 might be the D (6 bases). The CDR3 has 12 amino acids. From germline, CDR1 is ENHRY and CDR2 SYGVKD. CDR3 coding DNA: TGTGCCATCGGTGAGCCGGACAGAACCCACACCTTC. It yields the protein CAIGEPDRTHTF.

Comments on this clonotype: A much larger clone differs by one base, so this may be a read error. V gene TRBV5-6 combines with J gene TRBJ2-5; D unresolved. The CDR3 sequence is 14 residues long. Germline lookup yields CDR1 SGHDT and CDR2 YYEEEE. V was cut by 0 bases and J by 5 bases, with 11 bases left in between. The CDR3 here is CASSLGPAGETQYF. In DNA, the CDR3 is TGTGCCAGCAGCTTGGGTCCTGCCGGGGAGACCCAGTACTTC. The variable domain in full, with the rest retrieved from reference TRBV5-6 and TRBJ2-5, is DAGVTQSPTHLIKTRGQQVTLRCSPKSGHDTVSWYQQALGQGPQFIFQYYEEEERQRGNFPDRFSGHQFPNYSSELNVNALLLGDSALYLCASSLGPAGETQYFGPGTRLLVL.

The rearrangement uses TRBV7-2 and TRBJ2-7, with 7 positions matching TRBD1. V was pared by 5 bases and J by 4 bases, with 11 bases of the junction left unmatched. The CDR3 runs to 15 residues. CDR1 SGHTA and CDR2 FQGNSA come from the germline V gene. CDR3: CASSVKGALEYEQYF. The CDR3 nucleotides are TGTGCCAGCAGCGTAAAGGGGGCCTTAGAGTACGAGCAGTACTTC.

V and J are TRBV10-3 and TRBJ1-4, with D hard to call. The CDR3 runs 14 residues. V lost 2 bases and J 0 bases, leaving 4 bases between the germline ends. Per germline, CDR1 ENHRY and CDR2 SYGVKD. Written as DNA, the CDR3 is TGTGCCATCAGTGAGGCTGCAACTAATGAAAAACTGTTTTTT. It yields the protein CAISEAATNEKLFF.

This clonotype was seen many times. The chain has TRBV7-2 and TRBJ1-2; possible D gene TRBD1, 6 bases. The CDR3 is 13 amino acids. CDR1 is SGHTA, CDR2 FQGNSA, per germline. V was pared by 5 bases and J by 5 bases, with 12 bases between. The CDR3 sequence: CASSDSGVYGYTF. The CDR3 DNA follows: TGTGCCAGCAGCGACTCAGGGGTTTATGGCTACACCTTC.

This clonotype was detected ten times or more. This rearrangement joins TRBV7-8 to TRBJ2-6, with 7 positions matching TRBD2. This CDR3 comprises 18 residues. V lost 4 bases to trimming and J lost 4 bases; unmatched junction nucleotides: 13. Germline lookup yields CDR1 SGHVS and CDR2 FQNEAQ. For the CDR3, the DNA is TGTGCCAGCAGCTCTGTTTTGGGAGGGAGAGGAGGGGCCAACGTCCTGACTTTC. The encoded protein is CASSSVLGGRGGANVLTF.

This clonotype came up a few times. This chain links TRBV7-2 with TRBJ1-3, with TRBD1 identical over 8 bases. This CDR3 spans 18 amino acids. J was trimmed by 0 bases and V by 5 bases; bases with no gene match: 12. The germline V gene encodes CDR1 SGHTA and CDR2 FQGNSA. This chain's CDR3 is CASSGGTGGVPSGNTIYF. CDR3 in DNA: TGTGCCAGCAGCGGTGGGACAGGAGGGGTTCCCTCTGGAAACACCATATATTTT.

In the case of this clonotype: The junction departs from the called germline gene at one end, perhaps through a read error. This chain uses TRBV12-3 or TRBV12-4 with TRBJ2-6; D tentatively fits TRBD1 or TRBD2 (5 bases each). The CDR3 loop spans 11 amino acids. Here the CDR3 DNA reads TGTGCCATTATCGAGGGGCGGACTGAAGCTTTC. Translating gives CAIIEGRTEAF.

The CDR3 nucleotides read TGTGCCAGCAGTTTGTATAAGGTCTCGGGGGCCAACGTCCTGACTTTC. Protein sequence: CASSLYKVSGANVLTF. The chain recombines TRBV12-3 or TRBV12-4 with TRBJ2-6; the D is unclear. V was pared by 3 bases and J by 4 bases, with 13 bases between. The CDR3 totals 16 residues.

To note about this clonotype: The CDR3 carries no conserved terminal phenylalanine or tryptophan, so it likely arises from a read error. This chain uses TRBV10-3 with TRBJ1-1; the D gene is possibly TRBD1 (5 bases). This CDR3 has 12 residues. Trimming took off 10 bases at V and 1 base at J, with 10 bases between the two ends. Germline values: CDR1 ENHRY, CDR2 SYGVKD. CDR3 nucleotides: TGTGCCAGCAGGGATACGAACACTGAAGCTTTCCTT. This gives the protein CASRDTNTEAFL.

This chain connects TRBV6-6 to TRBJ1-5, with 7 nucleotides matching TRBD1. Germline values: CDR1 MNHNY, CDR2 SVGAGI (reference sequence). The V gene end was trimmed by 6 bases and the J gene end by 6 bases; junction bases not matched to a gene: 8. CDR3 size: 14 residues. CDR3 DNA: TGTGCCAGCAGCCTATTTACAGGGGTTCAGCCCCAGCATTTT. It translates to CASSLFTGVQPQHF.

With regard to this clonotype: A much larger clone sits a single nucleotide away, making a read error possible. The rearrangement joins TRBV20-1 to TRBJ1-2; D call uncertain. CDR1 and CDR2 from the germline V gene are DFQATT and SNEGSKA (reference sequence). V lost 7 bases, J lost 8 bases, and 17 bases lay in between. There are 12 residues in the CDR3. The CDR3 sequence is CSVIRTDLGYTF. The CDR3 DNA reads TGCAGTGTTATAAGGACCGACCTAGGCTACACCTTC.

V gene TRBV10-3 combines with J gene TRBJ1-2; the D gene is possibly TRBD1 (5 bases). V was clipped by 2 bases and J by 8 bases, with 15 bases between them. Germline V gives CDR1 ENHRY, CDR2 SYGVKD. The CDR3 is made up of 14 amino acids. The CDR3 nucleotides read TGTGCCATCAGTGAGGCCCCCCAGGGCGGCGGCTACACCTTC. Protein sequence: CAISEAPQGGGYTF.

The chain uses TRBV6-6 and TRBJ1-6; D is ambiguous. The CDR3 runs to 16 residues. CDR1 and CDR2 (germline): MNHNY, SVGAGI (reference sequence). The germline V and J ends were trimmed by 0 bases and 5 bases, with 11 bases remaining between them. CDR3 in DNA: TGTGCCAGCAGTTACTCGAGTGGTTCCAATAATTCACCCCTCCACTTT. Translated, it gives CASSYSSGSNNSPLHF.

This clonotype was counted many times. The chain uses TRBV14 and TRBJ1-2; D unclear. Trimming stripped 1 base from V and 5 bases from J, with 14 bases between. Germline V gives CDR1 SGHDN, CDR2 FVKESK. The CDR3 covers 15 residues. The CDR3 spells CASSQVGNLGYGYTF. In nucleotides, the CDR3 is TGTGCCAGCAGCCAAGTAGGGAACCTGGGTTATGGCTACACCTTC.

This sequence joins TRBV20-1 and TRBJ2-5, with D maybe TRBD1 (6 bases). There are 11 residues in the CDR3. Germline CDR1 reads DFQATT; CDR2 reads SNEGSKA (reference sequence). The CDR3 DNA is TGCAACAGGGTATGGAAAGAGACCCAGTACTTC. Translated, it gives CNRVWKETQYF.

This clonotype was counted between two and nine times. V usage is TRBV7-9 and J usage is TRBJ1-2; D remains ambiguous. Germline V gene data show CDR1 as SEHNR and CDR2 as FQNEAQ (reference sequence). CDR3 length: 15 amino acids. V lost 2 bases to trimming and J lost 4 bases, with 14 bases between them. CDR3 sequence reads: CASSLPSHTTYGYTF. CDR3 DNA: TGTGCCAGCAGCTTACCTTCACACACGACCTATGGCTACACCTTC. Full variable domain (outside the CDR3, taken from reference TRBV7-9 and TRBJ1-2): DTGVSQNPRHKITKRGQNVTFRCDPISEHNRLYWYRQTLGQGPEFLTYFQNEAQLEKSRLLSDRFSAERPKGSFSTLEIQRTEQGDSAMYLCASSLPSHTTYGYTFGSGTRLTVV.

The rearrangement uses TRBV10-3 and TRBJ1-2, with 8 bases that match TRBD1. V dropped 2 bases and J dropped 1; count of bases not matched to a gene: 9. The CDR3 length is 17 residues. The V gene's germline CDR1 is ENHRY and CDR2 SYGVKD. CDR3 residues: CAISEKVDRDFNYGYTF. DNA for the CDR3: TGTGCCATCAGTGAGAAAGTGGACAGGGACTTTAACTATGGCTACACCTTC.

The chain employs TRBV6-1 and TRBJ2-7; D remains unclear. Germline V CDR1 and CDR2: MNHNS, SASEGT. With 5 bases removed from V and 4 bases from J, the gap between germline ends came to 12 bases. This CDR3 comprises 13 residues. Here the CDR3 reads CASSYGDLYEQYF. Here the CDR3 DNA reads TGTGCCAGCAGTTACGGAGACCTATACGAGCAGTACTTC.

Worth noting for this clonotype: The junction does not match germline at one end; this may be a read error. In nucleotides, the CDR3 is TGTGCCAGCAGTTTGATCGGCGGGGAGCTGTTTTTT. Encoded protein: CASSLIGGELFF. The chain is built from TRBV10-3 and TRBJ2-2, with unresolved D. The CDR3 totals 12 residues. The germline V gene encodes CDR1 ENHRY and CDR2 SYGVKD.

This chain joins TRBV6-5 and TRBJ2-7; D might be TRBD1 (5 bases). The CDR3 spans 16 residues. V was trimmed by 5 bases and J by 1 base, leaving 18 bases between them. Germline V gene data show CDR1 as MNHEY and CDR2 as SVGAGI. The CDR3 bases are TGTGCCAGCAGTCGGACCAGGCAGGGTCTTTCCTACGAGCAGTACTTC. As protein: CASSRTRQGLSYEQYF.